This TCR beta chain was identified in a study of blood T cell repertoires in COVID-19. The junction had 10 bases not matched to a gene; V was cut back by 5 bases and J by 9 bases. Germline CDR1 SEHNR, CDR2 FQNEAQ (reference sequence). The CDR3 spans 13 residues. Methods used by the authors: How many nucleated cells were present was estimated from reference gene primer amplification. Repertoires were generated with immunoSEQ multiplex PCR, while TCRdb's copy carries only in-frame clones and drops some. The V and J calls and clone size were taken over from that table, and D and trimming were inferred from the DNA. The table has fewer than 300,000 clones, roughly 90% seen once; the top ten hold over 2%. In assigning cohorts, the study relied on participant-reported clinical history. This clone was detected once.

Source material: PBMCs or T cells enriched from blood (not recorded which). The rearrangement uses TRBV7-9 and TRBJ2-7, with 7 bases fitting TRBD1. This clonotype was obtained from a woman aged 40-49 years with acute COVID-19. CDR3 amino acids: CASSPLGPGGQYF. In DNA, the CDR3 is TGTGCCAGCAGCCCCCTCGGGCCAGGGGGGCAGTACTTC.